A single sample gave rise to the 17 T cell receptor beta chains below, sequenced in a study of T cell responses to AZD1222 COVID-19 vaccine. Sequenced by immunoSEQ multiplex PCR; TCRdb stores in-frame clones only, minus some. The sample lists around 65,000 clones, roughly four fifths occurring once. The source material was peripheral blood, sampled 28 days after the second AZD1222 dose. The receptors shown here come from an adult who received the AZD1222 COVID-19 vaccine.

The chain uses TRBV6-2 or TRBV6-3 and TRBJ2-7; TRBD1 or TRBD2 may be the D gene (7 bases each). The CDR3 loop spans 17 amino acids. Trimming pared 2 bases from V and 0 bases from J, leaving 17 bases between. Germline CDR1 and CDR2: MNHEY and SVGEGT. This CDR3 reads CASSYPDREGNSYEQYF. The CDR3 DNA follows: TGTGCCAGCAGTTACCCTGACAGGGAGGGGAACTCCTACGAGCAGTACTTC.

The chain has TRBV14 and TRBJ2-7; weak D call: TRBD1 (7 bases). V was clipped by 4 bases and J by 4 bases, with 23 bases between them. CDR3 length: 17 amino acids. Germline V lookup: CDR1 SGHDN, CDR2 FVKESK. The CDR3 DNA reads TGTGCCAGCAGCCTGCGGTTTGCGGGCAGGGGGGTATACGAGCAGTACTTC. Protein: CASSLRFAGRGVYEQYF.

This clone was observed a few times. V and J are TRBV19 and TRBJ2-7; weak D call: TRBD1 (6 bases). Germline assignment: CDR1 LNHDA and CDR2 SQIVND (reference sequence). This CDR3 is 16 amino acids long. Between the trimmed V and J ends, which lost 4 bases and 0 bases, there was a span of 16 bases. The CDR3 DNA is TGTGCCAGTAGTAATCCTCCCGGGACATACTCCTACGAGCAGTACTTC. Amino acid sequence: CASSNPPGTYSYEQYF.

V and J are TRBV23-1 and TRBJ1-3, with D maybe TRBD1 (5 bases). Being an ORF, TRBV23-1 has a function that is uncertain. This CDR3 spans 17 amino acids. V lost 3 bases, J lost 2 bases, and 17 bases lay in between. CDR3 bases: TGCGCCAGCAGTCACTCGGACACCAGCTCAGCTGGAAACACCATATATTTT. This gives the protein CASSHSDTSSAGNTIYF.

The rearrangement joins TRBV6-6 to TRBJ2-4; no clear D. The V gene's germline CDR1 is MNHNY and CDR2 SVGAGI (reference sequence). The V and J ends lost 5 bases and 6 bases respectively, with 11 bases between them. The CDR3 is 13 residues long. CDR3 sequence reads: CASSTGPRNIQYF. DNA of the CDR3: TGTGCCAGCAGTACTGGACCGAGAAACATTCAGTACTTC.

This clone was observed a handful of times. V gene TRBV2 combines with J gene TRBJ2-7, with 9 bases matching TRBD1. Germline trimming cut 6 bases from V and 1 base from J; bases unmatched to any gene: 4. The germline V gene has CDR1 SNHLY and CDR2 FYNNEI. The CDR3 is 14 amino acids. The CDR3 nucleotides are TGTGCCAGCAGGACGGGACAGGGATCCTACGAGCAGTACTTC. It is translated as CASRTGQGSYEQYF.

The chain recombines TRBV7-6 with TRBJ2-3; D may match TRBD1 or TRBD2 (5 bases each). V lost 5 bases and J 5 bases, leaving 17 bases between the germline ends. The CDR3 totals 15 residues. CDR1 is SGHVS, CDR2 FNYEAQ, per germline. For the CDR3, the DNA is TGTGCCAGCAGCCGAGAGGGACCCGGTCTAGATACGCAGTATTTT. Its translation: CASSREGPGLDTQYF.

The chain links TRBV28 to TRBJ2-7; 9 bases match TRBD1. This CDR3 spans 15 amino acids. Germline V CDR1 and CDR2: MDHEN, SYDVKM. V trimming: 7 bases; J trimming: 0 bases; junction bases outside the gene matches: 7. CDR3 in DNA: TGTGCCAGCACCCCCGGGACAGGGTCCTCCTACGAGCAGTACTTC. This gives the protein CASTPGTGSSYEQYF.

The CDR3 nucleotides read TGTGCCAGCAGTACCGGGACACGGACGGAGACCCAGTACTTC. Residues: CASSTGTRTETQYF. The rearrangement uses TRBV27 and TRBJ2-5; D possibly corresponds to TRBD1 (6 bases). The length of the CDR3 is 14 residues. Trimming took off 5 bases at V and 5 bases at J, with 15 bases between the two ends. From germline, CDR1 is MNHEY and CDR2 SMNVEV (reference sequence).

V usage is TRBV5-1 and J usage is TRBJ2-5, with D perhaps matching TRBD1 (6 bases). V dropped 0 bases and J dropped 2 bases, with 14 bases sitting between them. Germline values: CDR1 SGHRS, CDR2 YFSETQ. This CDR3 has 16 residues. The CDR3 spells CASSLAKGGGQETQYF. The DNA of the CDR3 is TGCGCCAGCAGCTTGGCGAAAGGGGGTGGTCAAGAGACCCAGTACTTC.

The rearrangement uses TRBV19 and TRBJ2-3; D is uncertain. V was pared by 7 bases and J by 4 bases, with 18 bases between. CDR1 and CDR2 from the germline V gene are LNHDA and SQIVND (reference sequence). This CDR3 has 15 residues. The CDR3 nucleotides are TGTGCCAGTAATACAGTGGCAGCGCGTCCAGATACGCAGTATTTT. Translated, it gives CASNTVAARPDTQYF.

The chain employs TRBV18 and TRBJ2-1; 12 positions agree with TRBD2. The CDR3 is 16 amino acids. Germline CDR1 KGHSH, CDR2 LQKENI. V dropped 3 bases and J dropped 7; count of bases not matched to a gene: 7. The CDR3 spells CASSPLAGGPDNEQFF. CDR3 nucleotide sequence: TGTGCCAGCTCACCGCTAGCGGGAGGGCCAGATAATGAGCAGTTCTTC. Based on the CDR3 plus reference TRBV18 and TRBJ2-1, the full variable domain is NAGVMQNPRHLVRRRGQEARLRCSPMKGHSHVYWYRQLPEEGLKFMVYLQKENIIDESGMPKERFSAEFPKEGPSILRIQQVVRGDSAAYFCASSPLAGGPDNEQFFGPGTRLTVL.

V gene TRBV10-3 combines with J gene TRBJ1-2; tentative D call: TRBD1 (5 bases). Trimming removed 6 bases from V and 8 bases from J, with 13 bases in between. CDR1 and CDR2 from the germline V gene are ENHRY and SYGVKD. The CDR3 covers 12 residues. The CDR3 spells CAIRAGEGGYTF. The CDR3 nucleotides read TGTGCCATCAGGGCAGGAGAGGGGGGCTACACCTTC.

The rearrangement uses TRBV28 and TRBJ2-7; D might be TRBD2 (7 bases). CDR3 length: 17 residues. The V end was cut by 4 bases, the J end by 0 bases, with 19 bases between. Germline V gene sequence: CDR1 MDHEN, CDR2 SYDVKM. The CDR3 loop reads CASSSPWGGPSSYEQYF. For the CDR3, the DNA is TGTGCCAGCAGTTCTCCGTGGGGGGGCCCAAGCTCCTACGAGCAGTACTTC.

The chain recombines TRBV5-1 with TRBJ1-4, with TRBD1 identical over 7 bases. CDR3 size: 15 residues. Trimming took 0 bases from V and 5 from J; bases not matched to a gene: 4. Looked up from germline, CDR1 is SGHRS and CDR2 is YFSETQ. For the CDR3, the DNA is TGCGCCAGCAGCTTGGATGGCAGGGGGAATGAAAAACTGTTTTTT. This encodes CASSLDGRGNEKLFF.

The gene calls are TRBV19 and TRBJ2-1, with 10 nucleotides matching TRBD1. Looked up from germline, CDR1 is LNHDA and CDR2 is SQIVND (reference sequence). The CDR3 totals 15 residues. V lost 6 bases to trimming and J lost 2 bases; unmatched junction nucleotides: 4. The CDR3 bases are TGTGCCAGTAGGGACGGACAGGGGGCCTACAATGAGCAGTTCTTC. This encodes CASRDGQGAYNEQFF.

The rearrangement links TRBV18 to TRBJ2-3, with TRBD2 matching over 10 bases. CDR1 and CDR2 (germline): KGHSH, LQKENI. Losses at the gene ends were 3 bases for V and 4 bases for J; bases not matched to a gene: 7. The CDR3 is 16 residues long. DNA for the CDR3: TGTGCCAGCTCACCCGCCAGCGGGAGGGCACCAGATACGCAGTATTTT. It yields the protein CASSPASGRAPDTQYF.